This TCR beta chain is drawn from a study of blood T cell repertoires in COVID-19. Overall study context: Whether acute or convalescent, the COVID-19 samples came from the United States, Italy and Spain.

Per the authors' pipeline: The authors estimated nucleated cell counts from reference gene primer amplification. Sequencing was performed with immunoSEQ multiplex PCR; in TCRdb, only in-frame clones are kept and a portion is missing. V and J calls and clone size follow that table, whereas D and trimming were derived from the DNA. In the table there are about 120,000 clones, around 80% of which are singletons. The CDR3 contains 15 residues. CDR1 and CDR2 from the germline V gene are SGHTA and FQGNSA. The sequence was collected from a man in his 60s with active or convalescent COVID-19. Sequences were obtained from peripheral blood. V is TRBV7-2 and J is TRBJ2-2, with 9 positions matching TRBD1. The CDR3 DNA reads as TGTGCTATAAGGGGAGGGACAGGGTACACCGGGGAGCTGTTTTTT. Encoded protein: CAIRGGTGYTGELFF.